A single sample is the source of the 23 T cell receptor beta chains below, sequenced in a study of blood T cell repertoires in COVID-19. This table comes from immunoSEQ multiplex PCR, and its TCRdb copy is limited to in-frame clones, with some not included. This sample yields 200,000 to 250,000 clones, of which 88% are seen a single time; roughly 14% belongs to the top ten. Sequenced material: PBMCs or T cells enriched from blood (not recorded which). The receptors stem from a woman between 45 and 65 years old with acute COVID-19.

The CDR3 DNA sequence: TGTGCCACCAGTGATCCTAGACAGGTGGAGGATGGCTACACCTTC. Translating gives CATSDPRQVEDGYTF. The chain couples TRBV24-1 to TRBJ1-2; D might be TRBD1 (6 bases). This CDR3 has 15 amino acids. Between the trimmed V and J ends, which lost 3 bases and 6 bases, there was a span of 16 bases. CDR1 and CDR2 from the germline V gene are KGHDR and SFDVKD.

This chain connects TRBV6-5 to TRBJ1-2; 10 bases match TRBD1. The ends lost 1 base at V and 7 bases at J; junction bases unmatched: 6. The CDR3 loop spans 15 amino acids. The germline gives CDR1 MNHEY, CDR2 SVGAGI. CDR3 region: CASSYLGQGLFGYTF. CDR3 DNA: TGTGCCAGCAGTTACTTGGGACAGGGGTTGTTTGGCTACACCTTC.

The chain couples TRBV11-3 to TRBJ2-5, with TRBD2 identical over 9 bases. The CDR3 covers 16 residues. CDR1 and CDR2 from the germline V gene are SGHNT and YENEEA. V dropped 0 bases and J dropped 5; count of bases not matched to a gene: 7. In nucleotides, the CDR3 is TGTGCCAGCAGCTTAGAGGGTAGCGGGAGAGGCGAGACCCAGTACTTC. Amino acids: CASSLEGSGRGETQYF.

The chain uses TRBV3-1 (or the pseudogene TRBV3-2) and TRBJ2-7; 8 bases fit TRBD2. CDR1 LGHDT and CDR2 YNNKEL come from the germline V gene (reference sequence). V shed 5 bases, J shed 0 bases, and the junction held 3 bases outside the gene matches. This CDR3 region has 14 residues. CDR3 sequence: CASSKSGSSYEQYF. Here the CDR3 DNA reads TGTGCCAGCAGCAAAAGCGGGAGCTCCTACGAGCAGTACTTC.

This chain connects TRBV3-1 (or the pseudogene TRBV3-2) to TRBJ1-1; TRBD1 agrees at 7 bases. Germline CDR1 LGHDT, CDR2 YNNKEL (reference sequence). V trimming: 3 bases; J trimming: 5 bases; junction bases outside the gene matches: 15. The CDR3 loop spans 17 amino acids. CDR3 residues: CASSHLQGPGGSTEAFF. As DNA, the CDR3 is TGTGCCAGCAGCCACTTACAGGGGCCGGGTGGGTCAACTGAAGCTTTCTTT.

The genes are TRBV28 and TRBJ2-1, with TRBD2 as a possible D gene (5 bases). This CDR3 comprises 12 residues. Germline lookup yields CDR1 MDHEN and CDR2 SYDVKM. Trimming stripped 2 bases from V and 9 bases from J, with 8 bases between. The CDR3 DNA reads TGTGCCAGCAGTTTAAGAGGGAGTGAGCAGTTCTTC. Its protein product is CASSLRGSEQFF. Supplemented by reference TRBV28 and TRBJ2-1, the full variable domain reads DVKVTQSSRYLVKRTGEKVFLECVQDMDHENMFWYRQDPGLGLRLIYFSYDVKMKEKGDIPEGYSVSREKKERFSLILESASTNQTSMYLCASSLRGSEQFFGPGTRLTVL.

The chain combines TRBV7-2 with TRBJ2-1; 7 positions match TRBD2. In germline, CDR1 is SGHTA, CDR2 FQGNSA. The CDR3 is made up of 15 amino acids. V gave up 1 base and J gave up 4 bases; unmatched junction bases: 4. The DNA of the CDR3 is TGTGCCAGCAGCTTAGTGGGCGGGAGTTACAATGAGCAGTTCTTC. Translated, it gives CASSLVGGSYNEQFF.

CDR3 in amino acids: CASSLGGSNYGYTF. The CDR3 DNA reads TGTGCCAGCAGCTTGGGGGGGTCCAACTATGGCTACACCTTC. This chain uses TRBV7-2 with TRBJ1-2; perhaps TRBD1 as D (5 bases). Per the germline V gene, CDR1 is SGHTA and CDR2 is FQGNSA. The V and J ends lost 3 bases and 2 bases respectively, with 10 bases between them. This CDR3 is 14 amino acids long. The full variable domain, completed using reference TRBV7-2 and TRBJ1-2, is GAGVSQSPSNKVTEKGKDVELRCDPISGHTALYWYRQSLGQGLEFLIYFQGNSAPDKSGLPSDRFSAERTGGSVSTLTIQRTQQEDSAVYLCASSLGGSNYGYTFGSGTRLTVV.

The genes are TRBV18 and TRBJ2-7; D may be TRBD2 (5 bases). Between the trimmed V and J ends, which lost 2 bases and 0 bases, there was a span of 11 bases. The CDR3 loop spans 15 amino acids. The germline CDR1 and CDR2 sequences are KGHSH and LQKENI. The CDR3: CASSPWTGSSYEQYF. In DNA, the CDR3 is TGTGCCAGCTCACCATGGACGGGGAGCTCCTACGAGCAGTACTTC.

This clone was seen just once. The CDR3 DNA sequence: TGTGCCAGCAGCCGACTCGGAATAGTAGGCTACGAGCAGTACTTC. This gives the protein CASSRLGIVGYEQYF. The rearrangement joins TRBV6-2 or TRBV6-3 to TRBJ2-7; no reliable D call. This CDR3 has 15 residues. Trimming removed 6 bases at V and 3 bases at J, with 18 bases between. Germline V lookup: CDR1 MNHEY, CDR2 SVGEGT.

The J gene is TRBJ1-4, the V gene TRBV5-1, with 7 bases lining up with TRBD1. The ends lost 2 bases at V and 5 bases at J; junction bases unmatched: 12. There are 17 residues in the CDR3. Germline V gene sequence: CDR1 SGHRS, CDR2 YFSETQ. The CDR3: CASSLMNTGAANEKLFF. Here the CDR3 DNA reads TGCGCCAGCAGCTTAATGAATACAGGGGCGGCAAATGAAAAACTGTTTTTT.

This chain links TRBV5-1 with TRBJ2-5; the D gene is possibly TRBD1 (6 bases). There are 15 residues in the CDR3. The V end lost 0 bases, the J end lost 3 bases, and 12 bases lay between the germline ends. Germline CDR1 reads SGHRS; CDR2 reads YFSETQ. The CDR3, as DNA: TGCGCCAGCAGCTTGGCCGGACAGACTGAAGAGACCCAGTACTTC. It yields the protein CASSLAGQTEETQYF.

The chain couples TRBV2 to TRBJ2-5; D is ambiguous. Germline CDR1 is SNHLY and CDR2 is FYNNEI. The V end was cut by 8 bases, the J end by 2 bases, with 15 bases between. The CDR3 sequence is 14 residues long. The CDR3 DNA follows: TGTGCCAGCTCTTCACCCCTATCTCAAGAGACCCAGTACTTC. It translates to CASSSPLSQETQYF.

This clone was detected once. This chain links TRBV6-6 with TRBJ2-6; a possible D gene is TRBD1 (7 bases). In germline, CDR1 is MNHNY, CDR2 SVGAGI (reference sequence). V lost 5 bases to trimming and J lost 0 bases, with 14 bases between them. This CDR3 is built from 17 residues. The CDR3 is CASSPPGGTSGANVLTF. DNA of the CDR3: TGTGCCAGCAGTCCTCCAGGGGGGACCTCTGGGGCCAACGTCCTGACTTTC.

The rearrangement links TRBV2 to TRBJ2-5; 14 nucleotides align to TRBD2. V shed 6 bases and J 5 bases; nucleotides not matched to a gene: 11. Germline V gene lookup returns CDR1 SNHLY and CDR2 FYNNEI. The CDR3 sequence is 17 residues long. CDR3 coding DNA: TGTGCCAGCAGAACGCCGGGACTAGCGGGAGTAGGTGAGACCCAGTACTTC. This codes for CASRTPGLAGVGETQYF.

CDR3 DNA sequence: TGTGCCTGGAGTATCGTGGGACTAGCGGGTTACAATGAGCAGTTCTTC. It encodes CAWSIVGLAGYNEQFF. J is TRBJ2-1 and V is TRBV30; 12 bases are shared with TRBD2. The CDR3 has 16 amino acids. Unmatched junction bases numbered 6, after V lost 2 bases and J lost 4 bases. Germline V gene sequence: CDR1 GTSNPN, CDR2 SVGIG (reference sequence).

The table lists this clone with a count of one. The gene calls are TRBV5-4 and TRBJ1-6, with unresolved D. Germline lookup yields CDR1 SGHNT and CDR2 YYREEE (reference sequence). V lost 3 bases and J 5 bases, leaving 12 bases between the germline ends. This CDR3 has 15 residues. In nucleotides, the CDR3 is TGTGCCAGCAGCTGGGGTCTCGGGGATAATTCACCCCTCCACTTT. It translates to CASSWGLGDNSPLHF.

The chain links TRBV19 to TRBJ2-2, with 10 bases matching TRBD1. Germline V CDR1 and CDR2: LNHDA, SQIVND (reference sequence). With 1 base clipped from V and 6 bases from J, the junction kept 8 bases outside the gene matches. The CDR3 covers 17 residues. For the CDR3, the DNA is TGTGCCAGTAGTATAGTAGGGGGGACAGGGGTGCCCGGGGAGCTGTTTTTT. Residues: CASSIVGGTGVPGELFF.

This chain connects TRBV29-1 to TRBJ2-3, with 10 bases that match TRBD1. The V segment lost 4 bases and the J segment 6 bases; nucleotides outside the gene matches: 7. The CDR3 sequence is 14 residues long. From germline, CDR1 is SQVTM and CDR2 ANQGSEA. The CDR3 bases are TGCAGCGTTGCGGGTGGGACAGGGGCTGATACGCAGTATTTT. Its protein is CSVAGGTGADTQYF.

The chain carries TRBV3-1 (or the pseudogene TRBV3-2) and TRBJ2-5; 8 nucleotides line up with TRBD2. CDR3 length: 16 amino acids. With 1 base clipped from V and 4 bases from J, the junction kept 8 bases outside the gene matches. Germline V gene data show CDR1 as LGHDT and CDR2 as YNNKEL (reference sequence). This CDR3 is CASSQAPGLAGETQYF. In DNA form, the CDR3 reads TGTGCCAGCAGCCAAGCCCCGGGGCTAGCGGGAGAGACCCAGTACTTC.

This clone was seen a few times. This chain links TRBV7-8 with TRBJ1-1; 7 nucleotides line up with TRBD1. With V trimmed by 6 bases and J by 8 bases, 6 bases remained unmatched. The CDR3 length is 12 residues. Looked up from germline, CDR1 is SGHVS and CDR2 is FQNEAQ. The CDR3 nucleotides are TGTGCCAGCAGGGACAGGACGCGAGAAGCTTTCTTT. Its protein product is CASRDRTREAFF.

This rearrangement joins TRBV28 to TRBJ2-3; possible D gene TRBD2, 6 bases. Trimming left V 0 bases short and J 5 bases short, with 15 bases between. CDR3 length: 16 residues. CDR1 and CDR2 from the germline V gene are MDHEN and SYDVKM. The CDR3 protein is CASSLWLGGVGDTQYF. CDR3 nucleotides: TGTGCCAGCAGTTTATGGTTGGGGGGAGTTGGAGATACGCAGTATTTT.

In its sample, this clone was seen a few times. The chain uses TRBV7-3 and TRBJ1-1, with D perhaps TRBD1 (5 bases). The CDR3 loop spans 15 amino acids. Trimming removed 0 bases from V and 2 bases from J, with 10 bases in between. The germline CDR1 and CDR2 sequences are SGHTA and FQGTGA. This CDR3 reads CASSLTITGNTEAFF. In DNA form, the CDR3 reads TGTGCCAGCAGCTTAACGATCACAGGAAACACTGAAGCTTTCTTT.